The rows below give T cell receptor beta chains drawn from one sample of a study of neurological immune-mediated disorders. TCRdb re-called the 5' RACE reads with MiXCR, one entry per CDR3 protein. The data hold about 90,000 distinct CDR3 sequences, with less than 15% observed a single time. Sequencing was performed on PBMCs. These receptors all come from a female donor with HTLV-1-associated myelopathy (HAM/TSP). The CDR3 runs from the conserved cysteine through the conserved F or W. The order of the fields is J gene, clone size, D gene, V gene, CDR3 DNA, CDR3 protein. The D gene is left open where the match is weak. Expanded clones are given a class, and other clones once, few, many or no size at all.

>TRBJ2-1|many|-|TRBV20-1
TGCAGTGCGCCGGGACTGTCACTCCACAATGAGCAGTTCTTC
CSAPGLSLHNEQFF
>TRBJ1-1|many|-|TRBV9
TGTGCCAGCAGCGTAGAGTACCGGTTCACTGAAGCTTTCTTT
CASSVEYRFTEAFF
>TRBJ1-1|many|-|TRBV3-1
TGTGCCAGCAGCCAAGATTCGTCGTTCATGAACACTGAAGCTTTCTTT
CASSQDSSFMNTEAFF
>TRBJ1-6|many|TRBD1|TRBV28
TGTGCCAGCAGTCTAATGGACAGGGGCAGGAATTCACCCCTCCACTTT
CASSLMDRGRNSPLHF
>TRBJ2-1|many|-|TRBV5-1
TGCGCCAGCAGCGCCCAGGGGCCGGAGAATGAGCAGTTCTTC
CASSAQGPENEQFF
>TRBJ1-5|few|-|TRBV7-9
TGTGCCAGCAGCTTAGTCGGTAATAGCAATCAGCCCCAGCATTTT
CASSLVGNSNQPQHF
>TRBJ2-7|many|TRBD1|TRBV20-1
TGCAGTCGACTTTCCGGGACAGGAAATGGGGAGCAGTACTTC
CSRLSGTGNGEQYF
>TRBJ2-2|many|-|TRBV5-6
TGTGCCAGCAGCGCTCTGGAAAACACCGGGGAGCTGTTTTTT
CASSALENTGELFF
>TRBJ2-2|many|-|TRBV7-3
TGTGCCAGCAGCTCGCAGGGTGGCTGGGCCGGGGAGCTGTTTTTT
CASSSQGGWAGELFF
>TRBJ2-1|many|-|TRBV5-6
TGTGCCAGCAGCTTTTTGGGGCTTGAGCAGTTCTTC
CASSFLGLEQFF
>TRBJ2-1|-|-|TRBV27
TGTGCCAGCAGTTTAAGGGGAAGCTCCTACAATGAGCAGTTCTTC
CASSLRGSSYNEQFF
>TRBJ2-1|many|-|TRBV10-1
TGCGCCAGCAGTGAGCTTAACAATGAGCAGTTCTTC
CASSELNNEQFF
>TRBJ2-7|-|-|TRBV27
TGTGCCAGCAGCAAAGGGACGCGGGAGCAGTACTTC
CASSKGTREQYF
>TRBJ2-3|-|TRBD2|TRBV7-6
TGTGCCAGCAGCCCCAAGACTAGCGGGGAGGGCACAGATACGCAGTATTTT
CASSPKTSGEGTDTQYF
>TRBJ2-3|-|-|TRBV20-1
TGCAGTGCTGCGAGTGTGGGGGGAACCCCTAGTACGGATACGCAGTATTTT
CSAASVGGTPSTDTQYF
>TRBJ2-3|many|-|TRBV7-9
TGTGCCAGCAGCTTATCTCGGAGTATGGATACGCAGTATTTT
CASSLSRSMDTQYF
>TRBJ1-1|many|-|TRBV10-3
TGTGCCGCCAGGGCCATGAACACTGAAGCTTTCTTT
CAARAMNTEAFF
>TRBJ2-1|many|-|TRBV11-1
TGTGCCAGCAGCCCCACTCGGGTCAATGAGCAGTTCTTC
CASSPTRVNEQFF
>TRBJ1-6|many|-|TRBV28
TGTGCCAGCAGTCCGACAAGGGATATGTCACCCCTCCACTTT
CASSPTRDMSPLHF
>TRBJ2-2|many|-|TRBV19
TGTGCCAGTAGTATATTGGACAAGACCACCGGGGAGCTGTTTTTT
CASSILDKTTGELFF
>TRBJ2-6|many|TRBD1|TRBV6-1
TGTGCCAGCAGCCTGAGCACAGGGGGCGATTTTGGGGCCAACGTCCTGACTTTC
CASSLSTGGDFGANVLTF
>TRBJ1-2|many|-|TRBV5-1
TGCGCCAGCAGCTTGGTCGGACAAGAAAATGGCTACACCTTC
CASSLVGQENGYTF
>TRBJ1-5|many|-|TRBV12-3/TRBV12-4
TGTGCCAGCAGCCCCTTTAAAGGGGCAAATCAGCCCCAGCATTTT
CASSPFKGANQPQHF
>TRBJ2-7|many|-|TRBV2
TGTGCCAGCAGTGACAGGGTCGAGCAGTACTTC
CASSDRVEQYF
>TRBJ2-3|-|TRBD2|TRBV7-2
TGTGCCAGCAGCCCGAAGACTAGCCGAGAGCCAGATACGCAGTATTTT
CASSPKTSREPDTQYF
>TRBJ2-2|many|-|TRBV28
TGTGCCAGCAGTCCGGGACATCTCAGGTCCGGGGAGCTGTTTTTT
CASSPGHLRSGELFF
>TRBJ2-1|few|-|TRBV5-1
TGCGCCAGCTGCCCTGGGGGGGGGCACTACAATGAGCAGTTCTTC
CASCPGGGHYNEQFF
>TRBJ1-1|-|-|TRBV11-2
TGTGCCAGCAGCTTAGGACTCGCGGTCATGAACACTGAAGCTTTCTTT
CASSLGLAVMNTEAFF